The clone carrying this T cell receptor beta chain has more than one count but fewer than ten. The junction does not match germline at one end; this may be a read error. Germline CDR1 is MNHEY and CDR2 is SVGAGI. The CDR3 is made up of 14 amino acids. The data stem from a study of prognosis after radiotherapy for stage I lung cancer. Study-wide background: There were a few patients who developed distant metastases (median around 7 months) after radiotherapy, while under 19 showed no significant progression.

Two-round multiplex PCR on genomic DNA was the method by which TCR beta CDR3 was amplified. Used in first-round PCR were primers specific to each TRBV and TRBJ gene. One entry per CDR3 protein, called by TCRdb with MiXCR from the multiplex PCR reads. There are 15,000 to 20,000 distinct CDR3 sequences in the sample; 50% occur only once, and about 31% lies in the top ten. The sequence derives from a donor over 45 with non-small cell lung cancer. This sequence joins TRBV6-5 and TRBJ2-3; D may match TRBD1 or TRBD2 (5 bases each). Sequenced material: PBMCs, taken before or after stereotactic body radiation therapy (not recorded which). DNA of the CDR3: TGTGCCATCAGTTACGGGACGCCTAGGGATACGCAGTATTTT. Translation: CAISYGTPRDTQYF.